The 10 T cell receptor beta chains given below trace back to one sample, sequenced in a study of cytomegalovirus exposure and HLA in healthy donors. The primer mix had 60 Vbeta and 13 Jbeta primers. TCRdb keeps only in-frame clones here, not all; method: immunoSEQ multiplex PCR. The sample shows roughly 150,000 clones, about 80% of them seen only once. Sequencing was done on a sample of PBMCs. These receptor sequences come from a man aged 25 to 45 in good health and CMV-seronegative.

The rearrangement joins TRBV25-1 to TRBJ2-1; TRBD2 matches 10 bases. Germline V CDR1 and CDR2: MGHDK, SYGVNS. The length of the CDR3 is 16 residues. V lost 3 bases to trimming and J lost 4 bases; unmatched junction nucleotides: 6. The DNA for the CDR3 is TGTGCCAGCAGTGATCCCACTAGCGGGACGTACAATGAGCAGTTCTTC. This gives the protein CASSDPTSGTYNEQFF. The full variable domain, completed using reference TRBV25-1 and TRBJ2-1, is EADIYQTPRYLVIGTGKKITLECSQTMGHDKMYWYQQDPGMELHLIHYSYGVNSTEKGDLSSESTVSRIRTEHFPLTLESARPSHTSQYLCASSDPTSGTYNEQFFGPGTRLTVL.

The chain's CDR3 is CASSLRTSGSNEQFF. The CDR3 bases are TGTGCCAGCAGCTTAAGGACTAGCGGGAGCAATGAGCAGTTCTTC. This chain connects TRBV7-6 to TRBJ2-1; TRBD2 aligns across 13 bases. Looked up from germline, CDR1 is SGHVS and CDR2 is FNYEAQ. The CDR3 spans 15 residues. V gave up 2 bases and J gave up 6 bases; unmatched junction bases: 1.

The chain links TRBV28 to TRBJ1-6; the D is unclear. Trimming pared 5 bases from V and 8 bases from J, leaving 19 bases between. The CDR3 sequence is 16 residues long. Per the germline V gene, CDR1 is MDHEN and CDR2 is SYDVKM. CDR3 DNA: TGTGCCAGCAGTACTCCGCCCCGGTTCCCGGATTCACCCCTCCACTTT. Its protein product is CASSTPPRFPDSPLHF.

The chain recombines TRBV10-2 with TRBJ2-2, with a weak D call TRBD2 (6 bases). Germline CDR1 WSHSY, CDR2 SAAADI. This CDR3 is built from 15 residues. Trimming took off 6 bases at V and 0 bases at J, with 11 bases between the two ends. CDR3 loop: CASSGTVANTGELFF. The CDR3 nucleotides read TGCGCCAGCAGCGGGACTGTCGCGAACACCGGGGAGCTGTTTTTT.

The V and J genes are TRBV29-1 and TRBJ1-3, with D uncertain. The CDR3 extends over 15 amino acids. V lost 1 base, J lost 1 base, and 11 bases lay in between. Germline V gene lookup returns CDR1 SQVTM and CDR2 ANQGSEA. CDR3 protein: CSVEVGAQSGNTIYF. In nucleotides, the CDR3 is TGCAGCGTTGAAGTTGGAGCCCAGTCTGGAAACACCATATATTTT. Full variable domain (remainder filled in from reference TRBV29-1 and TRBJ1-3): SAVISQKPSRDICQRGTSLTIQCQVDSQVTMMFWYRQQPGQSLTLIATANQGSEATYESGFVIDKFPISRPNLTFSTLTVSNMSPEDSSIYLCSVEVGAQSGNTIYFGEGSWLTVV.

This clone has just a few counts. This same CDR3 is encoded by further DNA sequences in the sample. The chain couples TRBV7-9 to TRBJ1-2; 12 nucleotides agree with TRBD1. The V and J ends lost 5 bases and 5 bases, in that order; junction bases with no gene match: 3. The CDR3 totals 14 residues. Germline-derived CDR1 and CDR2 are SEHNR and FQNEAQ (reference sequence). The DNA for the CDR3 is TGTGCCAGCAGCCCGGGACAGGGGGCATATGGCTACACCTTC. This translates into CASSPGQGAYGYTF.

The J gene is TRBJ2-1, the V gene TRBV4-2, with 10 nucleotides matching TRBD2. The J segment lost 9 bases and the V segment lost 2 bases, leaving 10 bases of the junction unmatched. Germline CDR1 and CDR2: LGHNA and YNFKEQ. There are 16 residues in the CDR3. The CDR3 DNA reads TGTGCCAGCAGCCAACCAACCGGGACTAGCGACCTTGAGCAGTTCTTC. Its protein product is CASSQPTGTSDLEQFF.

This clone showed up just a few times. V and J are TRBV7-2 and TRBJ1-4; D call uncertain. The CDR3 consists of 13 residues. Germline V gives CDR1 SGHTA, CDR2 FQGNSA. Trimming took off 8 bases at V and 8 bases at J, with 15 bases between the two ends. CDR3 DNA: TGTGCCAGCGGGAGTCCTGGAGAGGAAAAACTGTTTTTT. As protein: CASGSPGEEKLFF.

The chain couples TRBV28 to TRBJ2-1; tentatively, D is TRBD1 (6 bases). CDR1 is MDHEN, CDR2 SYDVKM, per germline. The ends were cut back, 6 bases at V and 3 bases at J, with 15 bases in the middle. CDR3 length: 15 residues. The CDR3 nucleotides read TGTGCCAGCAGCGAAGCTAGGGGGAACTACAATGAGCAGTTCTTC. Encoded protein: CASSEARGNYNEQFF.

This chain links TRBV6-6 with TRBJ1-1; D is uncertain. Trimming cost V 6 bases and J 4 bases, with 15 bases left between them. The CDR3 is 14 amino acids. Germline V gene sequence: CDR1 MNHNY, CDR2 SVGAGI (reference sequence). Here the CDR3 DNA reads TGTGCCAGCAGGGGTCGAACGGGAGGCACTGAAGCTTTCTTT. Its protein product is CASRGRTGGTEAFF.